The present entry profiles one TCR beta chain with its context. This sample was taken from a study of blood T cell repertoires in COVID-19. Study details: The United States, Italy and Spain were the sources of the acute and convalescent COVID-19 samples. T cells, B-cell-depleted T cells, or PBMCs provided the cDNA or gDNA that served as material.

As handled by the study authors: Estimation of nucleated cell counts relied on the amplification of reference gene primers. Here immunoSEQ multiplex PCR was the method, and the copy in TCRdb shows in-frame clones only, minus some. The V and J calls and clone size were taken over from that table, and D and trimming were inferred from the DNA. The table includes 150,000 to 180,000 clones, about 90% detected once. V lost 8 bases and J lost 2; bases outside the gene matches: 3. Germline assignment: CDR1 ENHRY and CDR2 SYGVKD. The CDR3 spans 12 residues. The sequenced sample was peripheral blood. The clonotype comes from a man between 50 and 59 years old with acute or convalescent COVID-19. The V and J genes are TRBV10-3 and TRBJ2-7; 7 bases match TRBD2. CDR3 coding DNA: TGTGCCATCGGTAGCGGGCCCTACGAGCAGTACTTC. It encodes CAIGSGPYEQYF.